One T cell receptor beta chain is described in this entry. This entry belongs to a study of blood T cell repertoires in COVID-19. Study in general: Acute-phase and convalescent COVID-19 samples originated in the United States, Italy and Spain. PBMCs, B-cell-depleted T cells, or T cells were the source of the cDNA or gDNA that made up the material.

In the original workflow: How many nucleated cells were present was estimated from reference gene primer amplification. TCRdb keeps only in-frame clones here, not all; method: immunoSEQ multiplex PCR. That table furnishes V, J and clone size, whereas the DNA furnished D and trimming. The sample gives 250,000 or so clones, roughly 84% of which show up once; less than 2% is in the top ten. This CDR3 has 15 residues. V trimming: 3 bases; J trimming: 5 bases; junction bases outside the gene matches: 5. Germline CDR1 reads ENHRY; CDR2 reads SYGVKD. The chain couples TRBV10-3 to TRBJ2-5; 11 bases fit TRBD2. The source is a woman in her 40s who had recovered from COVID-19. Material: peripheral blood. The CDR3 nucleotides are TGTGCCATCAGTGATGCGACTAGCGGGGTTGAGACCCAGTACTTC. Amino acids: CAISDATSGVETQYF.